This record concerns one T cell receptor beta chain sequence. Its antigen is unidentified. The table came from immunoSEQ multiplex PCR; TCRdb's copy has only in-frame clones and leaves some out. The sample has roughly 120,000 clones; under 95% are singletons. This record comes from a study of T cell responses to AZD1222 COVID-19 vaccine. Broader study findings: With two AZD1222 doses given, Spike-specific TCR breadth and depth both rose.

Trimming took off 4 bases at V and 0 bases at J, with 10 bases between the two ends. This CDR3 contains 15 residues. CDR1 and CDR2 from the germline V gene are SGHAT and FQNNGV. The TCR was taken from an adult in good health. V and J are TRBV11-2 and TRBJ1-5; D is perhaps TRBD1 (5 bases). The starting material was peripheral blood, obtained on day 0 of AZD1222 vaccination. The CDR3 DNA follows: TGTGCCAGCAGCTCCGGGACTCTTAGCAATCAGCCCCAGCATTTT. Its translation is CASSSGTLSNQPQHF.